This T cell receptor beta chain was recovered during a study of beta chain features in type 1 diabetes. V lost 0 bases and J 7 bases, leaving 18 bases between the germline ends. Germline CDR1 reads SEHNR; CDR2 reads FQNEAQ (reference sequence). There are 16 residues in the CDR3. Study results and caveats: People with Type 1 diabetes carried modestly yet significantly shorter TCRB CDR3s in all four CD4+ subsets.

This clone was seen repeatedly, ten times or more. Its antigen is undetermined. As every portion of the isolated RNA was reverse transcribed, the sequencing read expressed TCRB transcripts. Here immunoSEQ multiplex PCR was the method, and the copy in TCRdb shows in-frame clones only, minus some. The sample contains over 300,000 clones, roughly 9% of which appear only once. The chain couples TRBV7-9 to TRBJ2-5; possibly TRBD1 or TRBD2 for D (5 bases each). The TCR originated in a young man with type 1 diabetes. The specimen sequenced was central memory CD4+ T cells from blood. The CDR3 loop reads CASSLALGAQTGTQYF. CDR3 DNA sequence: TGTGCCAGCAGCTTAGCGCTCGGGGCCCAAACGGGGACCCAGTACTTC.